This T cell receptor beta chain was documented in a study of CD8+ T cells in alopecia areata. Across the study: The SALT score measured affected scalp surface percentage in treated patients.

The treatment: oral pan-JAK inhibitor, 5-10 mg twice daily. The germline CDR1 and CDR2 sequences are SGHRS and YFSETQ. Trimming stripped 4 bases from V and 4 bases from J, with 10 bases between. The length of the CDR3 is 13 residues. Remarks on this clone: The target antigen is unknown.

Study results and limitations: Mice showed clearer TCR sharing than patients did, a gap that was possibly HLA-related.

Reverse transcribed after extraction, RNA yielded cDNA as the sequencing template. The assay was immunoSEQ multiplex PCR, and TCRdb's table has in-frame clones only and misses some. This sample yields about 180,000 clones, of which approximately 50% are seen a single time; around 10% belongs to the top ten. Specimen: CD8+ T cells sorted from blood, collected around week 53, from a patient treated with tofacitinib. The sequence was collected from a human donor with alopecia areata. The chain has TRBV5-1 and TRBJ2-3; D gene ambiguous. This CDR3 reads CASSPPTPDTQYF. In DNA form, the CDR3 reads TGCGCCAGCAGCCCCCCCACCCCAGATACGCAGTATTTT.